What follows describes a single TCR beta chain. Its antigen remains unknown. These data come from a study of CD8 T cells in ankylosing spondylitis. Study-wide points: Prior literature has documented some motif variants in synovial fluid and blood from reactive arthritis. A TCR beta motif of about eight highly homologous variants appeared characteristic of ankylosing spondylitis blood. Reportedly, significant enrichment of disease-linked clones occurred in matched ankylosing spondylitis synovial fluid.

Construction of TCR beta libraries was performed using quantitative 5'-RACE with molecular barcodes. Using its own MiXCR run on the 5' RACE reads, TCRdb lists one record per CDR3 protein. Altogether a few hundred thousand distinct CDR3 sequences are present, about 11% being singletons, with the ten largest covering approximately 6.6%. Sample: blood, either unsorted or a sorted T cell fraction (not recorded which). The sequence was obtained from a male donor with ankylosing spondylitis or in good health (not recorded which).

The CDR3, as DNA: TGTGCCAGCAGCTCCCCTGGGGCCAACGTCCTGACTTTC. This gives the protein CASSSPGANVLTF. The genes are TRBV28 and TRBJ2-6; D unresolved. The V end lost 6 bases, the J end lost 2 bases, and 5 bases lay between the germline ends. In germline, CDR1 is MDHEN, CDR2 SYDVKM. CDR3 length: 13 amino acids. Full variable domain (outside the CDR3, taken from reference TRBV28 and TRBJ2-6): DVKVTQSSRYLVKRTGEKVFLECVQDMDHENMFWYRQDPGLGLRLIYFSYDVKMKEKGDIPEGYSVSREKKERFSLILESASTNQTSMYLCASSSPGANVLTFGAGSRLTVL.